What follows are 16 T cell receptor beta chains derived from one specimen sequenced in a study of Ad26.COV2.S vaccination and SARS-CoV-2 variants (dated by TCRdb to about 2021). This specimen's time point label, per the study, means: individuals recovered from natural SARS-CoV-2 infection. Receptors were amplified or captured by the immunoSEQ multiplex PCR assay. TCRdb obtained this table from immuneACCESS and retained in-frame rearrangements with V and J assigned. These tables miss some clones; where compared with another copy, unresolved V genes account for less than half of the shortfall, and the remainder is unexplained. The sample has 300,000 to 400,000 clones on record, just over 90% of them singletons. The ten biggest clones cover roughly 3.9% of the sample. Here the sequenced sample was peripheral blood, taken after recovery from COVID-19. The receptors were sampled from a human donor who had recovered from COVID-19.

The J gene is TRBJ1-4, the V gene TRBV7-2; no definite D call. The ends were cut back, 5 bases at V and 4 bases at J, with 17 bases in the middle. Germline V gene sequence: CDR1 SGHTA, CDR2 FQGNSA. This CDR3 spans 16 amino acids. The CDR3: CASSPQIQDHNEKLFF. The CDR3, as DNA: TGTGCCAGCAGCCCCCAAATCCAGGATCATAATGAAAAACTGTTTTTT.

The chain is built from TRBV11-2 and TRBJ1-1; a weak D match, TRBD1 (6 bases). The CDR3 consists of 15 residues. Per germline, CDR1 SGHAT and CDR2 FQNNGV. With 0 bases removed from V and 1 base from J, the gap between germline ends came to 9 bases. CDR3 residues: CASSLEVQGNTEAFF. CDR3 DNA: TGTGCCAGCAGCTTAGAGGTACAGGGGAACACTGAAGCTTTCTTT.

V gene TRBV7-8 combines with J gene TRBJ2-3; 11 nucleotides align to TRBD2. Losses at the gene ends were 3 bases for V and 4 bases for J; bases not matched to a gene: 12. The CDR3 contains 18 residues. Germline CDR1 reads SGHVS; CDR2 reads FQNEAQ. The CDR3 DNA sequence: TGTGCCAGCAGCTTCTTAGCGGGGGGGCCCCGATTGGCAGATACGCAGTATTTT. Residues: CASSFLAGGPRLADTQYF.

A single count supports this clone. CDR3 in amino acids: CASSSSWGRQNTEAFF. CDR3 bases: TGTGCCAGCAGTTCGTCATGGGGCAGACAGAACACTGAAGCTTTCTTT. The rearrangement uses TRBV7-9 and TRBJ1-1; D perhaps matches TRBD1 (5 bases). Germline CDR1 reads SEHNR; CDR2 reads FQNEAQ (reference sequence). This CDR3 comprises 16 residues. The ends were cut back, 6 bases at V and 1 base at J, with 18 bases in the middle.

This rearrangement joins TRBV10-3 to TRBJ1-2, with a weak D call TRBD1 (5 bases). CDR1 is ENHRY and CDR2 is SYGVKD in the germline V gene. Trimming cost V 6 bases and J 1 base, with 12 bases left between them. This CDR3 has 14 residues. CDR3 protein: CAISPGRLNYGYTF. The CDR3 DNA reads as TGTGCCATCAGCCCGGGACGGCTTAACTATGGCTACACCTTC.

This sequence joins TRBV4-1 and TRBJ1-1; D unresolved. Deletions cut 0 bases from V and 5 bases from J, with 7 bases between. CDR1 and CDR2 (germline): MGHRA, YSYEKL. This CDR3 contains 13 residues. The CDR3 loop reads CASSQEWGTEAFF. CDR3 DNA: TGCGCCAGCAGCCAAGAGTGGGGTACTGAAGCTTTCTTT.

This sequence joins TRBV3-1 (or the pseudogene TRBV3-2) and TRBJ2-2; D remains unclear. From germline, CDR1 is LGHDT and CDR2 YNNKEL (reference sequence). The CDR3 covers 15 residues. V was shortened by 1 base and J by 6 bases, with 12 bases between the two germline ends. In DNA form, the CDR3 reads TGTGCCAGCAGCCAAGTCTTGTCAGCGCCCGGGGAGCTGTTTTTT. It is translated as CASSQVLSAPGELFF.

V usage is TRBV15 and J usage is TRBJ1-2, with 11 nucleotides matching TRBD1. Germline CDR1 reads LNHNV; CDR2 reads YYDKDF (reference sequence). The CDR3 totals 16 residues. The junction had 7 bases not matched to a gene; V was cut back by 0 bases and J by 7 bases. This CDR3 is CATSRDLLDRGLGYTF. The CDR3 DNA reads TGTGCCACCAGCAGAGATCTCTTGGACAGGGGGCTTGGCTACACCTTC.

V and J are TRBV28 and TRBJ1-1, with 8 positions matching TRBD1. CDR1 is MDHEN, CDR2 SYDVKM, per germline. The CDR3 sequence is 14 residues long. Trimming took 8 bases from V and 1 from J; bases not matched to a gene: 6. The CDR3 is CASLRDRTNTEAFF. In DNA form, the CDR3 reads TGTGCCAGCCTTCGGGACAGGACGAACACTGAAGCTTTCTTT. Filled out from reference TRBV28 and TRBJ1-1, the complete variable domain reads DVKVTQSSRYLVKRTGEKVFLECVQDMDHENMFWYRQDPGLGLRLIYFSYDVKMKEKGDIPEGYSVSREKKERFSLILESASTNQTSMYLCASLRDRTNTEAFFGQGTRLTVV.

The chain links TRBV5-8 to TRBJ1-1; D is possibly TRBD1 (6 bases). The CDR3 extends over 14 amino acids. V was trimmed by 4 bases and J by 5 bases, leaving 15 bases between them. In germline, CDR1 is SGHTS, CDR2 YDEGEE. The CDR3 loop reads CASSLGGGKTEAFF. CDR3 DNA: TGTGCCAGCAGCCTGGGGGGGGGCAAGACTGAAGCTTTCTTT. Variable domain in full (rest from reference TRBV5-8 and TRBJ1-1): EAGVTQSPTHLIKTRGQQATLRCSPISGHTSVYWYQQALGLGLQFLLWYDEGEERNRGNFPPRFSGRQFPNYSSELNVNALELEDSALYLCASSLGGGKTEAFFGQGTRLTVV.

This clone showed up just a few times. This sequence joins TRBV19 and TRBJ1-5, with D perhaps TRBD1 (6 bases). The germline V and J ends were trimmed by 3 bases and 1 base, with 13 bases remaining between them. Germline CDR1 is LNHDA and CDR2 is SQIVND (reference sequence). The CDR3 extends over 16 amino acids. CDR3 DNA: TGTGCCAGTAGTATCCCTACAGGGTTAAGCAATCAGCCCCAGCATTTT. It yields the protein CASSIPTGLSNQPQHF.

V gene TRBV7-9 combines with J gene TRBJ1-3; D perhaps matches TRBD1 (5 bases). Germline CDR1 is SEHNR and CDR2 is FQNEAQ (reference sequence). Trimming removed 6 bases from V and 0 bases from J, with 21 bases in between. The length of the CDR3 is 18 residues. The CDR3 loop reads CASSYIPPDIYSGNTIYF. CDR3 nucleotide sequence: TGTGCCAGCAGTTACATTCCCCCGGACATCTACTCTGGAAACACCATATATTTT.

The chain has TRBV3-1 (or the pseudogene TRBV3-2) and TRBJ2-7; D call uncertain. CDR1 LGHDT and CDR2 YNNKEL come from the germline V gene (reference sequence). CDR3 length: 14 amino acids. The V gene lost 1 base and the J gene lost 0 bases, with 7 bases spanning the gap. This CDR3 reads CASSQGAGSYEQYF. The CDR3 DNA is TGTGCCAGCAGCCAAGGGGCAGGCTCCTACGAGCAGTACTTC.

The V call is TRBV5-6, the J call TRBJ2-1, with TRBD2 as a possible D gene (6 bases). V was trimmed by 3 bases and J by 3 bases, leaving 7 bases between them. Germline CDR1 and CDR2: SGHDT and YYEEEE. The CDR3 extends over 13 amino acids. CDR3 bases: TGTGCCAGCAGCTCGGACTACTACAATGAGCAGTTCTTC. Residues: CASSSDYYNEQFF.

The V gene is TRBV9, the J gene TRBJ1-3, with D maybe TRBD1 (6 bases). Germline V gene data show CDR1 as SGDLS and CDR2 as YYNGEE. This CDR3 contains 14 residues. With 3 bases removed from V and 2 bases from J, the gap between germline ends came to 9 bases. The CDR3 region has the DNA TGTGCCAGCAGCGAGGGGGGAGCTGGAAACACCATATATTTT. Amino acids: CASSEGGAGNTIYF.

This clone was detected once. The V and J genes are TRBV2 and TRBJ1-3; 9 bases fit TRBD1. The CDR3 sequence is 17 residues long. J gave up 0 bases and V 5 bases, and 8 bases lay outside the gene matches. Germline V lookup: CDR1 SNHLY, CDR2 FYNNEI. CDR3 sequence (DNA): TGTGCCAGCAGTATAGACAGGGGGGCCGACTCTGGAAACACCATATATTTT. Translated, it gives CASSIDRGADSGNTIYF. The variable domain in full, with the rest retrieved from reference TRBV2 and TRBJ1-3, is EPEVTQTPSHQVTQMGQEVILRCVPISNHLYFYWYRQILGQKVEFLVSFYNNEISEKSEIFDDQFSVERPDGSNFTLKIRSTKLEDSAMYFCASSIDRGADSGNTIYFGEGSWLTVV.